The 9 T cell receptor beta chains below come from one sample, sequenced in a study of T cell responses to AZD1222 COVID-19 vaccine. Sequencing used immunoSEQ multiplex PCR; TCRdb keeps in-frame clones, though not all of them. Of 150,000 to 200,000 clones listed, approximately 89% were seen once; the top ten hold less than 1.5%. Material: peripheral blood, obtained 28 days after the second AZD1222 dose. The receptors here all came from an adult who received the AZD1222 COVID-19 vaccine.

The chain couples TRBV10-3 to TRBJ1-1; D call uncertain. The germline V gene encodes CDR1 ENHRY and CDR2 SYGVKD. The CDR3 length is 14 residues. The V end was cut by 2 bases, the J end by 1 base, with 8 bases between. The DNA of the CDR3 is TGTGCCATCAGTGAGACCCGTCCGAACACTGAAGCTTTCTTT. This codes for CAISETRPNTEAFF.

In its sample, this clone was seen once. The J gene is TRBJ1-2, the V gene TRBV29-1, with no clear D. The germline V gene has CDR1 SQVTM and CDR2 ANQGSEA. Trimming took 7 bases from V and 2 from J, leaving 11 bases between them. The CDR3 contains 12 residues. CDR3 residues: CSGFGANYGYTF. CDR3 bases: TGCAGCGGATTCGGAGCGAACTATGGCTACACCTTC.

V gene TRBV3-1 (or the pseudogene TRBV3-2) combines with J gene TRBJ2-7; D uncertain. Per germline, CDR1 LGHDT and CDR2 YNNKEL (reference sequence). The CDR3 loop spans 14 amino acids. Trimming cost V 4 bases and J 5 bases, with 15 bases left between them. The CDR3 loop reads CASSPSLVPHEQYF. CDR3 nucleotide sequence: TGTGCCAGCAGCCCCAGTCTAGTACCCCACGAGCAGTACTTC.

The genes are TRBV6-5 and TRBJ1-2, with D possibly being TRBD1 (6 bases). The CDR3 is 15 amino acids. Deletions cut 5 bases from V and 4 bases from J, with 17 bases between. From germline, CDR1 is MNHEY and CDR2 SVGAGI. CDR3 in amino acids: CASSPLGGRTYGYTF. DNA for the CDR3: TGTGCCAGCAGTCCCCTGGGGGGGCGGACCTATGGCTACACCTTC.

In this sample, this clone turned up once. This chain joins TRBV27 and TRBJ2-7; TRBD1 matches 8 bases. CDR1 MNHEY and CDR2 SMNVEV come from the germline V gene (reference sequence). J lost 5 bases, V lost 5 bases, and 8 bases had no gene match. This CDR3 comprises 14 residues. CDR3: CASSLRGLADEQYF. The CDR3 DNA reads TGTGCCAGCAGTCTCAGGGGGCTGGCGGACGAGCAGTACTTC.

The chain carries TRBV23-1 and TRBJ1-4; tentative D call: TRBD1 (5 bases). TRBV23-1 has ORF status, its function being uncertain. The germline V and J ends were trimmed by 2 bases and 12 bases, with 7 bases remaining between them. CDR3 length: 11 residues. DNA of the CDR3: TGCGCCAGCAGTCAAACGGGGGAACTGTTTTTT. This codes for CASSQTGELFF.

The chain links TRBV11-2 to TRBJ1-2; 9 bases match TRBD1. The CDR3 extends over 14 amino acids. Per the germline V gene, CDR1 is SGHAT and CDR2 is FQNNGV. The junction had 6 bases not matched to a gene; V was cut back by 5 bases and J by 5 bases. DNA of the CDR3: TGTGCCAGCAGCCGGACCGGGACAGGGTATGGCTACACCTTC. It specifies CASSRTGTGYGYTF.

The rearrangement joins TRBV5-4 to TRBJ2-5; 7 bases align to TRBD2. In germline, CDR1 is SGHNT, CDR2 YYREEE (reference sequence). CDR3 length: 16 residues. V trimming: 1 base; J trimming: 5 bases; junction bases outside the gene matches: 11. The CDR3 DNA follows: TGTGCCAGCAGCTTGTATGGGCGGGAGAGGAGGGAGACCCAGTACTTC. This codes for CASSLYGRERRETQYF.

This sequence joins TRBV2 and TRBJ2-2; D perhaps matches TRBD1 (5 bases). The CDR3 loop spans 16 amino acids. Germline V gene data show CDR1 as SNHLY and CDR2 as FYNNEI. V was trimmed by 2 bases and J by 5 bases, leaving 15 bases between them. CDR3 nucleotide sequence: TGTGCCAGCAGTGAAATAGGGGCGCAGGGAACCGGGGAGCTGTTTTTT. It yields the protein CASSEIGAQGTGELFF.